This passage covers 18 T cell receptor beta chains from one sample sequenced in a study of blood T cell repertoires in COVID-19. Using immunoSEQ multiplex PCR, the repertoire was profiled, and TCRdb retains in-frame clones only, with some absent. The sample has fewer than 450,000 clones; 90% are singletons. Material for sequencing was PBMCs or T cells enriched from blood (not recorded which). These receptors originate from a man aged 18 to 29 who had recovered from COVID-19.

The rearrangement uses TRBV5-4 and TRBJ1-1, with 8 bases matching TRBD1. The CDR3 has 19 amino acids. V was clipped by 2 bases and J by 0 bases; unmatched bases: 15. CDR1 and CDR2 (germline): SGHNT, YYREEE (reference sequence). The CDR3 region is CASSFRLRDRLPMNTEAFF. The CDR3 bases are TGTGCCAGCAGCTTCCGACTCCGGGACAGGTTGCCAATGAACACTGAAGCTTTCTTT.

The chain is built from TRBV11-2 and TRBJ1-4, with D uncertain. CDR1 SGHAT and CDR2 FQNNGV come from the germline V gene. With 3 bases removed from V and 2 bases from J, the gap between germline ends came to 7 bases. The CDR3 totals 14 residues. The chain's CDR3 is CASSFRRTNEKLFF. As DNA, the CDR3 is TGTGCCAGCAGCTTCAGGAGGACTAATGAAAAACTGTTTTTT. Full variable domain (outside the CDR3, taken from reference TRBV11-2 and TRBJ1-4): EAGVAQSPRYKIIEKRQSVAFWCNPISGHATLYWYQQILGQGPKLLIQFQNNGVVDDSQLPKDRFSAERLKGVDSTLKIQPAKLEDSAVYLCASSFRRTNEKLFFGSGTQLSVL.

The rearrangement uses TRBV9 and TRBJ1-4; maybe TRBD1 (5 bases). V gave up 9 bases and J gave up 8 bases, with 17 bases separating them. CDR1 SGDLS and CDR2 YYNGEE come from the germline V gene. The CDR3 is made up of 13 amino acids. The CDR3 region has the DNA TGTGCCATCATTCAGGGAAGATTGGAAAAACTGTTTTTT. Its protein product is CAIIQGRLEKLFF.

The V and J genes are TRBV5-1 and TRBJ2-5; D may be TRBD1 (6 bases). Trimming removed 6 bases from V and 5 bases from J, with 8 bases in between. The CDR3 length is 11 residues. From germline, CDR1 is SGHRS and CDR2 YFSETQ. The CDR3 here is CASNQGETQYF. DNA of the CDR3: TGCGCCAGCAACCAGGGGGAGACCCAGTACTTC.

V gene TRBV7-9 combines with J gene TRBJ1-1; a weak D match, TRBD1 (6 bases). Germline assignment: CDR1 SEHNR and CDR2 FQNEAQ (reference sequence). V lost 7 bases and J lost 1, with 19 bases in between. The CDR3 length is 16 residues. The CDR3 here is CASTAGTLRRNTEAFF. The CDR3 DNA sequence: TGTGCCAGCACCGCAGGGACACTCCGACGGAACACTGAAGCTTTCTTT.

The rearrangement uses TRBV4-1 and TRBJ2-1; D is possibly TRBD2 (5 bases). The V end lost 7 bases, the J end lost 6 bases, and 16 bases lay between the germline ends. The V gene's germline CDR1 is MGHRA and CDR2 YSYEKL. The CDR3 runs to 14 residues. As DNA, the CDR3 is TGCGCCAGCAACACCCCCCCCCGGGGCAATGAGCAGTTCTTC. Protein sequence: CASNTPPRGNEQFF.

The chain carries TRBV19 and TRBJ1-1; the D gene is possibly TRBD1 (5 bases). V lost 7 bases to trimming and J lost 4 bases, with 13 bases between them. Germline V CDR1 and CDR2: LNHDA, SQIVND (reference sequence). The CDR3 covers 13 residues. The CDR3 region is CASTEARGTEAFF. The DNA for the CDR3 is TGTGCCAGTACCGAGGCAAGGGGCACTGAAGCTTTCTTT.

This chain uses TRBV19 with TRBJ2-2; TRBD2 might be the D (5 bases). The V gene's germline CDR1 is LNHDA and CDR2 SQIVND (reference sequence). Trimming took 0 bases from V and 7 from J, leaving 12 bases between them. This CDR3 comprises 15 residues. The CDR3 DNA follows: TGTGCCAGTAGTATAGATCGGAGGCCGGGCGGGGAGCTGTTTTTT. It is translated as CASSIDRRPGGELFF.

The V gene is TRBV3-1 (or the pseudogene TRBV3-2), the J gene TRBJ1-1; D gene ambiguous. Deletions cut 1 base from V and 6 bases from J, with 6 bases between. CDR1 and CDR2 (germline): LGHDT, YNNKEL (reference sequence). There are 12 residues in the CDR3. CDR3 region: CASSQGGAEAFF. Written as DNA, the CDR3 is TGTGCCAGCAGCCAAGGAGGAGCTGAAGCTTTCTTT.

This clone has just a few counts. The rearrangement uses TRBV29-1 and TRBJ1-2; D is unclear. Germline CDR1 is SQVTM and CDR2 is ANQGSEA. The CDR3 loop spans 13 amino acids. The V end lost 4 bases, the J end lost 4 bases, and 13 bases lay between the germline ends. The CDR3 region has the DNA TGCAGCGTTGCTGAACGGGGTTTCTATGGCTACACCTTC. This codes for CSVAERGFYGYTF. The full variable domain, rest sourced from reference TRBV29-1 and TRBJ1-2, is SAVISQKPSRDICQRGTSLTIQCQVDSQVTMMFWYRQQPGQSLTLIATANQGSEATYESGFVIDKFPISRPNLTFSTLTVSNMSPEDSSIYLCSVAERGFYGYTFGSGTRLTVV.

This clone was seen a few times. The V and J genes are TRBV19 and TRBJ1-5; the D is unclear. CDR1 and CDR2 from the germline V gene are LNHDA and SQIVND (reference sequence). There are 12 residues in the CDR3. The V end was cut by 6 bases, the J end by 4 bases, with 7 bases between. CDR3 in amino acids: CASRALNQPQHF. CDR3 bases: TGTGCCAGTAGGGCCTTAAATCAGCCCCAGCATTTT. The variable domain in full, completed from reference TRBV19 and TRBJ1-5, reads DGGITQSPKYLFRKEGQNVTLSCEQNLNHDAMYWYRQDPGQGLRLIYYSQIVNDFQKGDIAEGYSVSREKKESFPLTVTSAQKNPTAFYLCASRALNQPQHFGDGTRLSIL.

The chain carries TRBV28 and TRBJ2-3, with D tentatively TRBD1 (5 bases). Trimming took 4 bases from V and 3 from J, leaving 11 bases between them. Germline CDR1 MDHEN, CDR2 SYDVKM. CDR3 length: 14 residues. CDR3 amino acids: CASSWQGGTDTQYF. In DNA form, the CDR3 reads TGTGCCAGCAGTTGGCAGGGTGGTACAGATACGCAGTATTTT. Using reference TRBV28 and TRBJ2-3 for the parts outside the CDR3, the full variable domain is DVKVTQSSRYLVKRTGEKVFLECVQDMDHENMFWYRQDPGLGLRLIYFSYDVKMKEKGDIPEGYSVSREKKERFSLILESASTNQTSMYLCASSWQGGTDTQYFGPGTRLTVL.

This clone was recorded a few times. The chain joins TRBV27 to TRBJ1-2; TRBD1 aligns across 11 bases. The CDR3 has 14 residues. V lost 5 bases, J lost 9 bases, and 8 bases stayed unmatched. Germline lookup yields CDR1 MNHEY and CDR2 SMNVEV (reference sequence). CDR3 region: CASSNQGQGDSYTF. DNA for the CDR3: TGTGCCAGCAGTAACCAGGGACAGGGGGATAGCTACACCTTC.

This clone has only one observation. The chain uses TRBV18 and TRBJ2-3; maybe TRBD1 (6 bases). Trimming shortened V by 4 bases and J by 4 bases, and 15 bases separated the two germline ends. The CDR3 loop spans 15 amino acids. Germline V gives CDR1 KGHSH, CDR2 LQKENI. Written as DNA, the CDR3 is TGTGCCAGCTCACAGGAACAGGGAGATGCAGATACGCAGTATTTT. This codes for CASSQEQGDADTQYF.

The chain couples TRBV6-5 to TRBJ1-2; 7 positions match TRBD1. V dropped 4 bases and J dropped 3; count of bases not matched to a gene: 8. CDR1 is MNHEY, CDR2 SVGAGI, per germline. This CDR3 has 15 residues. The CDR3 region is CASSSGTEFYYGYTF. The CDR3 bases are TGTGCCAGCAGTTCCGGGACAGAATTTTACTATGGCTACACCTTC.

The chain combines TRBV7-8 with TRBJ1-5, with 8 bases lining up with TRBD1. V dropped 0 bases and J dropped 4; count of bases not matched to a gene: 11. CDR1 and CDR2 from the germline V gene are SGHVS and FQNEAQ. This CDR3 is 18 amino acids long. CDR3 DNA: TGTGCCAGCAGCTTAGCGAGTTGGCAGGGGGCTAGGAATCAGCCCCAGCATTTT. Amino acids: CASSLASWQGARNQPQHF.

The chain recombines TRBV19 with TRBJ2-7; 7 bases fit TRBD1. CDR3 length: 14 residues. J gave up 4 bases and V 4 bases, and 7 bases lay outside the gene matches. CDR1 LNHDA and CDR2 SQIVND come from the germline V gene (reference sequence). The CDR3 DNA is TGTGCCAGTAGTAGGCCGGACAGGCAGTACGAGCAGTACTTC. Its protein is CASSRPDRQYEQYF.

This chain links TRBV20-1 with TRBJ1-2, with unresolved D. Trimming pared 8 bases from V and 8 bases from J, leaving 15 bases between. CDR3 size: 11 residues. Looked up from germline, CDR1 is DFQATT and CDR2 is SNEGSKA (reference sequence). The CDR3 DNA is TGCAGTTCCCCAATCGTCGGGGGCTACACCTTC. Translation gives CSSPIVGGYTF.